A selection of T cell receptor beta chains follows, all from one sample in a study of T cell repertoires in cytomegalovirus infection. TCRdb reprocessed the reads with MiXCR, giving one entry per CDR3 protein. The sample lists roughly 500,000 distinct CDR3 sequences, approximately 11% seen once, with roughly 10% in the top ten. Input material: PBMCs. The receptors shown here come from a human donor in good health (CMV status not recorded). Some clones in this sample may be carry-over from other donors' samples. CDR3s include the opening cysteine and the closing phenylalanine or tryptophan. D genes are given only for firm matches. Rows may omit the clone size; those that give it use once, few, many or a size class.

clone size: many
V gene: TRBV7-2
J gene: TRBJ2-3
D gene: .
CDR3 protein: CASSLAPGFTDTQYF
CDR3 DNA: TGTGCCAGCAGCTTAGCCCCGGGTTTCACAGATACGCAGTATTTT

clone size: many
V gene: TRBV19
J gene: TRBJ1-5
D gene: .
CDR3 protein: CASSIQSLGNQPQHF
CDR3 DNA: TGTGCCAGTAGTATACAGTCCCTCGGGAATCAGCCCCAGCATTTT

clone size: many
V gene: TRBV27
J gene: TRBJ2-1
D gene: TRBD1
CDR3 protein: CASSFGQGPDNEQFF
CDR3 DNA: TGTGCCAGCAGTTTCGGACAGGGTCCGGACAATGAGCAGTTCTTC

clone size: .
V gene: TRBV28
J gene: TRBJ2-1
D gene: TRBD1
CDR3 protein: CASRQGTYNEQFF
CDR3 DNA: TGTGCCAGCCGACAGGGGACCTACAATGAGCAGTTCTTC

clone size: many
V gene: TRBV3-1
J gene: TRBJ1-6
D gene: .
CDR3 protein: CASSRASSYNSPLHF
CDR3 DNA: TGTGCCAGCAGCCGAGCCAGCTCCTATAATTCACCCCTCCACTTT

clone size: .
V gene: TRBV5-5
J gene: TRBJ1-1
D gene: .
CDR3 protein: CASTNAGGNTEAFF
CDR3 DNA: TGTGCCAGCACCAATGCTGGGGGGAACACTGAAGCTTTCTTT

clone size: many
V gene: TRBV7-8
J gene: TRBJ2-7
D gene: .
CDR3 protein: CASSLLSEQYF
CDR3 DNA: TGTGCCAGCAGCTTATTGTCCGAGCAGTACTTC

clone size: many
V gene: TRBV7-9
J gene: TRBJ1-3
D gene: .
CDR3 protein: CASNGARPGLGNTIYF
CDR3 DNA: TGTGCCAGCAATGGGGCGCGACCGGGACTTGGAAACACCATATATTTT

clone size: .
V gene: TRBV12-3/TRBV12-4
J gene: TRBJ1-5
D gene: .
CDR3 protein: CASSLSGGGNQPQHF
CDR3 DNA: TGTGCCAGCAGTTTGAGTGGGGGAGGCAATCAGCCCCAGCATTTT

clone size: many
V gene: TRBV5-5
J gene: TRBJ1-5
D gene: .
CDR3 protein: CASSLGFADQPQHF
CDR3 DNA: TGTGCCAGCAGCTTGGGGTTCGCGGATCAGCCCCAGCATTTT

clone size: few
V gene: TRBV20-1
J gene: TRBJ1-5
D gene: TRBD1
CDR3 protein: CSAGTGVQPQHF
CDR3 DNA: TGCAGTGCAGGGACAGGGGTTCAGCCCCAGCATTTT

clone size: .
V gene: TRBV6-4
J gene: TRBJ1-1
D gene: TRBD1
CDR3 protein: CASHRGQDTEAFF
CDR3 DNA: TGTGCCAGCCACAGGGGGCAGGACACTGAAGCTTTCTTT

clone size: many
V gene: TRBV10-3
J gene: TRBJ2-3
D gene: .
CDR3 protein: CAISESAEGADTQYF
CDR3 DNA: TGTGCCATCAGTGAGTCGGCCGAAGGCGCAGATACGCAGTATTTT

clone size: many
V gene: TRBV11-2
J gene: TRBJ2-1
D gene: .
CDR3 protein: CASSPGQVGGPNEQFF
CDR3 DNA: TGTGCCAGCAGCCCGGGGCAGGTCGGGGGGCCCAATGAGCAGTTCTTC

clone size: many
V gene: TRBV19
J gene: TRBJ2-7
D gene: .
CDR3 protein: CASSIPGSSYEQYF
CDR3 DNA: TGTGCCAGTAGTATACCTGGGAGCTCCTACGAGCAGTACTTC

clone size: few
V gene: TRBV20-1
J gene: TRBJ1-5
D gene: .
CDR3 protein: CSARLPGQGYQPQHF
CDR3 DNA: TGCAGTGCTAGGCTCCCTGGGCAGGGGTATCAGCCCCAGCATTTT

clone size: many
V gene: TRBV7-3
J gene: TRBJ2-7
D gene: .
CDR3 protein: CASSLGASYEQYF
CDR3 DNA: TGTGCCAGCAGCTTAGGGGCCTCCTACGAGCAGTACTTC

clone size: .
V gene: TRBV27
J gene: TRBJ2-3
D gene: .
CDR3 protein: CASSFHRISTDTQYF
CDR3 DNA: TGTGCCAGCAGTTTCCACAGAATTAGCACAGATACGCAGTATTTT

clone size: many
V gene: TRBV10-3
J gene: TRBJ2-7
D gene: .
CDR3 protein: CATLDQPTTYEQYF
CDR3 DNA: TGTGCCACCCTAGACCAACCGACAACCTACGAGCAGTACTTC

clone size: .
V gene: TRBV12-5
J gene: TRBJ2-1
D gene: TRBD2
CDR3 protein: CASGWRSGNDEQFF
CDR3 DNA: TGTGCTAGTGGTTGGCGTAGCGGGAATGATGAGCAGTTCTTC